This TCR beta chain appears in the sequencing data of a study of blood T cell repertoires in COVID-19. Study context: T cells, B-cell-depleted T cells, or PBMCs supplied cDNA or gDNA.

Methods used by the authors: By means of reference gene primer amplification, nucleated cell counts were estimated. The table came from immunoSEQ multiplex PCR; TCRdb's copy has only in-frame clones and leaves some out. That table supplies the V and J calls and clone size; D and trimming were determined from the DNA. The table lists fewer than 110,000 clones, approximately 88% of them singletons. CDR1 LNHDA and CDR2 SQIVND come from the germline V gene (reference sequence). The CDR3 consists of 18 residues. The ends lost 6 bases at V and 0 bases at J; junction bases unmatched: 14. What was sequenced was peripheral blood. The gene calls are TRBV19 and TRBJ1-1, with TRBD1 matching 9 bases. The sequence came from a man aged 45 to 65 with active or convalescent COVID-19. The CDR3 bases are TGTGCCAGTAGAAAGATACAGGGGGCGAAAACCATGAACACTGAAGCTTTCTTT. It translates to CASRKIQGAKTMNTEAFF.